This T cell receptor (beta chain) was identified in a study of blood T cell repertoires in COVID-19. Study overall: T cells, B-cell-depleted T cells, or PBMCs supplied cDNA or gDNA.

This clone has only one observation. The CDR3 consists of 15 residues. V was pared by 4 bases and J by 2 bases, with 12 bases between. Germline-derived CDR1 and CDR2 are LNHDA and SQIVND (reference sequence). Sequenced by immunoSEQ multiplex PCR; TCRdb stores in-frame clones only, minus some. The table lists about 200,000 clones, roughly 90% of them singletons. V gene TRBV19 combines with J gene TRBJ1-5; no clear D gene. Specimen: peripheral blood. This receptor was identified in a man between 60 and 70 years old who had recovered from COVID-19. CDR3 in amino acids: CASSNELIGNQPQHF. The CDR3 DNA reads as TGTGCCAGTAGTAACGAACTAATTGGCAATCAGCCCCAGCATTTT.